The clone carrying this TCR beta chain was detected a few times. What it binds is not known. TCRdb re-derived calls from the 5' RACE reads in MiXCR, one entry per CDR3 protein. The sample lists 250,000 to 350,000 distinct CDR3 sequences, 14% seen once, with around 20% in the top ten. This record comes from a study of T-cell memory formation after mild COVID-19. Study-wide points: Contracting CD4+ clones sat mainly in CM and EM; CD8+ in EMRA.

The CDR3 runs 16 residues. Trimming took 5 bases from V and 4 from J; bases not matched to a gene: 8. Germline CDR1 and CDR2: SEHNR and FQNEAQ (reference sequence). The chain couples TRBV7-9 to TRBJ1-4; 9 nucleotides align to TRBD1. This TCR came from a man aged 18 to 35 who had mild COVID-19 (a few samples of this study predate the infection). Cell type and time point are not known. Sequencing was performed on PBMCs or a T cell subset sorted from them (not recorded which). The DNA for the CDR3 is TGTGCCAGCAGCCCAACCGGGACAGGGATTAATGAAAAACTGTTTTTT. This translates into CASSPTGTGINEKLFF.